These 31 T cell receptor beta chains came from one sample sequenced in a study of T cells after yellow fever vaccination. Each CDR3 protein is one row after TCRdb ran MiXCR on the 5' RACE reads. The sample lists about 330,000 distinct CDR3 sequences; roughly 4% were seen once. This specimen was PBMCs, taken 5 days after the yellow fever booster vaccination. Every receptor here comes from a man aged 18 to 29 who received the YFV17D yellow fever vaccine.

This clonotype appeared a few times. The chain combines TRBV5-1 with TRBJ1-2; D is possibly TRBD1 (5 bases). The V gene's germline CDR1 is SGHRS and CDR2 YFSETQ. V was shortened by 0 bases and J by 6 bases, with 15 bases between the two germline ends. This CDR3 has 15 amino acids. CDR3 sequence: CASSLVVGAFDGYTF. The CDR3 bases are TGCGCCAGCAGCTTGGTAGTAGGGGCTTTCGATGGCTACACCTTC.

The table lists this clonotype with many counts. The gene calls are TRBV5-1 and TRBJ2-1; maybe TRBD2 (6 bases). V dropped 0 bases and J dropped 8 bases, with 21 bases sitting between them. Germline V gives CDR1 SGHRS, CDR2 YFSETQ. The CDR3 has 17 residues. CDR3 sequence reads: CASSLGGSGLGSDEQFF. The CDR3 nucleotides read TGCGCCAGCAGCTTGGGGGGGTCCGGGCTCGGGAGCGATGAGCAGTTCTTC.

Comments on this clonotype: A read error may account for a junction end that differs from germline. The genes are TRBV7-2 and TRBJ2-3, with D possibly TRBD1 on 5 matching bases. The CDR3 loop spans 13 amino acids. Looked up from germline, CDR1 is SGHTA and CDR2 is FQGNSA. CDR3 region: CACSLGGTDTQYF. For the CDR3, the DNA is TGTGCCTGCAGCTTAGGGGGCACAGATACGCAGTATTTT. The full variable domain, its missing parts supplied by reference TRBV7-2 and TRBJ2-3, is GAGVSQSPSNKVTEKGKDVELRCDPISGHTALYWYRQSLGQGLEFLIYFQGNSAPDKSGLPSDRFSAERTGGSVSTLTIQRTQQEDSAVYLCACSLGGTDTQYFGPGTRLTVL.

This clonotype was seen many times. The chain uses TRBV7-8 and TRBJ1-5, with D possibly matching TRBD1 (6 bases). Germline V gene sequence: CDR1 SGHVS, CDR2 FQNEAQ. The CDR3 has 15 residues. V shed 4 bases and J shed 0 bases, with 10 bases lying between them. CDR3 sequence: CASSWDTYSNQPQHF. DNA of the CDR3: TGTGCCAGCAGCTGGGACACCTATAGCAATCAGCCCCAGCATTTT.

This clonotype was detected a few times. This chain uses TRBV27 with TRBJ2-6; D possibly corresponds to TRBD2 (6 bases). The CDR3 covers 14 residues. V lost 9 bases, J lost 4 bases, and 13 bases lay in between. Germline lookup yields CDR1 MNHEY and CDR2 SMNVEV (reference sequence). The CDR3 loop is CASRSEGGANVLTF. For the CDR3, the DNA is TGTGCCAGTCGATCGGAGGGAGGGGCCAACGTCCTGACTTTC.

The rearrangement joins TRBV4-1 to TRBJ1-5; D gene ambiguous. V was shortened by 2 bases and J by 2 bases, with 13 bases between the two germline ends. Germline V gene lookup returns CDR1 MGHRA and CDR2 YSYEKL. This CDR3 contains 16 residues. In DNA form, the CDR3 reads TGCGCCAGCAGCCAACCCGGGCTCCGGGGCAATCAGCCCCAGCATTTT. It translates to CASSQPGLRGNQPQHF.

Ten or more counts support this clonotype. The chain combines TRBV15 with TRBJ1-1; D is uncertain. The V and J ends lost 4 bases and 5 bases respectively, with 8 bases between them. The CDR3 loop spans 12 amino acids. Germline V lookup: CDR1 LNHNV, CDR2 YYDKDF (reference sequence). The CDR3 loop reads CATSIGSTEAFF. CDR3 nucleotides: TGTGCCACCAGCATAGGGAGTACTGAAGCTTTCTTT.

This clonotype was picked up many times. The V and J genes are TRBV18 and TRBJ1-1, with TRBD1 identical over 8 bases. The germline CDR1 and CDR2 sequences are KGHSH and LQKENI. The CDR3 consists of 15 residues. With 1 base clipped from V and 0 bases from J, the junction kept 1 base outside the gene matches. The CDR3 reads CASSPRGQVNTEAFF. CDR3 in DNA: TGTGCCAGCTCACCACGGGGACAGGTGAACACTGAAGCTTTCTTT.

The gene calls are TRBV7-2 and TRBJ2-5; TRBD2 agrees at 15 bases. V was clipped by 5 bases and J by 4 bases; unmatched bases: 5. Germline loops: CDR1 SGHTA, CDR2 FQGNSA. The CDR3 is made up of 16 amino acids. The CDR3 is CASSRPGLAGGETQYF. CDR3 in DNA: TGTGCCAGCAGCCGTCCGGGACTAGCGGGAGGAGAGACCCAGTACTTC.

This chain connects TRBV30 to TRBJ1-1, with a possible D match to TRBD1 (5 bases). Germline V gene sequence: CDR1 GTSNPN, CDR2 SVGIG (reference sequence). Trimming removed 4 bases from V and 4 bases from J, with 10 bases in between. CDR3 length: 12 residues. DNA of the CDR3: TGTGCCTGGACGGCTGGGGGCACTGAAGCTTTCTTT. It translates to CAWTAGGTEAFF.

This clonotype was observed at least ten times. V gene TRBV5-1 combines with J gene TRBJ1-3; D unclear. Germline lookup yields CDR1 SGHRS and CDR2 YFSETQ. The germline V and J ends were trimmed by 5 bases and 3 bases, with 12 bases remaining between them. The CDR3 contains 14 residues. CDR3 nucleotides: TGCGCCAGCAGGGACCTGGGAGGTGGAAACACCATATATTTT. Amino acid sequence: CASRDLGGGNTIYF. The variable domain in full, completed from reference TRBV5-1 and TRBJ1-3, reads KAGVTQTPRYLIKTRGQQVTLSCSPISGHRSVSWYQQTPGQGLQFLFEYFSETQRNKGNFPGRFSGRQFSNSRSEMNVSTLELGDSALYLCASRDLGGGNTIYFGEGSWLTVV.

There are a few counts of this clonotype. The chain couples TRBV4-3 to TRBJ1-1; D uncertain. This CDR3 is built from 15 residues. CDR1 and CDR2 from the germline V gene are LGHNA and YSLEER. V lost 3 bases, J lost 1 base, and 12 bases lay in between. The CDR3 sequence is CASSQEETQNTEAFF. CDR3 nucleotides: TGCGCCAGCAGCCAGGAAGAGACCCAGAACACTGAAGCTTTCTTT.

This clonotype was seen ten or more times. DNA of the CDR3: TGTGCCAGCAGCCAAGGGGAAAGGGCCAGGGGGCTAAGTGGCTATGGCTACACCTTC. Amino acids: CASSQGERARGLSGYGYTF. The chain has TRBV4-2 and TRBJ1-2; 8 nucleotides line up with TRBD1. V shed 1 base, J shed 4 bases, and the junction held 17 bases outside the gene matches. CDR1 LGHNA and CDR2 YNFKEQ come from the germline V gene. CDR3 length: 19 amino acids.

This clonotype was picked up many times. The chain uses TRBV10-3 and TRBJ2-2; the D gene is possibly TRBD2 (6 bases). Between the trimmed V and J ends, which lost 3 bases and 4 bases, there was a span of 9 bases. Germline-derived CDR1 and CDR2 are ENHRY and SYGVKD. This CDR3 is built from 14 residues. The CDR3 sequence: CAISELASTGELFF. As DNA, the CDR3 is TGTGCCATCAGTGAACTAGCTAGCACCGGGGAGCTGTTTTTT.

There are many counts of this clonotype. V gene TRBV5-6 combines with J gene TRBJ2-5; 8 bases line up with TRBD1. Germline CDR1 is SGHDT and CDR2 is YYEEEE. This CDR3 has 16 residues. V was pared by 4 bases and J by 5 bases, with 13 bases of the junction left unmatched. The DNA of the CDR3 is TGTGCCAGCAGCGGGGAGGAGGACAGGGCGGGCGAGACCCAGTACTTC. Protein sequence: CASSGEEDRAGETQYF.

In this sample, this clonotype turned up a few times. This chain uses TRBV2 with TRBJ2-1, with 7 bases lining up with TRBD1. Germline V gene sequence: CDR1 SNHLY, CDR2 FYNNEI. V lost 3 bases, J lost 10 bases, and 18 bases stayed unmatched. The CDR3 totals 17 residues. CDR3 residues: CASSDNPDRPLRVEQFF. In DNA form, the CDR3 reads TGTGCCAGCAGTGATAATCCGGACAGGCCGTTACGCGTCGAGCAGTTCTTC.

This clonotype was picked up many times. This chain connects TRBV25-1 to TRBJ1-6, with 7 bases fitting TRBD1. The germline V gene has CDR1 MGHDK and CDR2 SYGVNS. This CDR3 region has 15 residues. Unmatched junction bases numbered 5, after V lost 5 bases and J lost 4 bases. CDR3 DNA sequence: TGTGCCAGCAGTTACCCGGGACAGTATAATTCACCCCTCCACTTT. Protein product: CASSYPGQYNSPLHF.

This clonotype was seen a few times. The chain couples TRBV5-1 to TRBJ1-2, with D unresolved. Germline V gene data show CDR1 as SGHRS and CDR2 as YFSETQ. The CDR3 length is 13 residues. Trimming cost V 0 bases and J 3 bases, with 6 bases left between them. CDR3 in amino acids: CASSLDSDYGYTF. The CDR3 DNA is TGCGCCAGCAGCTTGGATTCAGACTATGGCTACACCTTC.

The V gene is TRBV7-2, the J gene TRBJ1-2; 8 bases are a match to TRBD1. Germline V CDR1 and CDR2: SGHTA, FQGNSA. The V and J ends lost 0 bases and 8 bases, in that order; junction bases with no gene match: 14. This CDR3 has 17 amino acids. In DNA, the CDR3 is TGTGCCAGCAGCTTAGCAATAGCAGGGGGCCGCTTTAGGGGCTACACCTTC. It specifies CASSLAIAGGRFRGYTF.

The chain links TRBV18 to TRBJ2-5; 7 bases agree with TRBD1. Germline V gene data show CDR1 as KGHSH and CDR2 as LQKENI. Germline trimming cut 6 bases from V and 5 bases from J; bases unmatched to any gene: 9. The CDR3 covers 14 residues. CDR3 coding DNA: TGTGCCAGCTCGTCCGAGGGGGCGCGGGAGACCCAGTACTTC. Translating it yields CASSSEGARETQYF.

The sample holds many counts of this clonotype. J is TRBJ1-2 and V is TRBV7-6; TRBD1 aligns across 11 bases. Germline V gives CDR1 SGHVS, CDR2 FNYEAQ. V gave up 5 bases and J gave up 11 bases; unmatched junction bases: 10. The CDR3 has 14 residues. The DNA for the CDR3 is TGTGCCAGCAGCCTACTTGCGGGACAGGGGGTTTACACCTTC. Translating it yields CASSLLAGQGVYTF.

The chain uses TRBV12-3 or TRBV12-4 and TRBJ1-1, with unresolved D. Trimming took 0 bases from V and 2 from J, leaving 7 bases between them. This CDR3 comprises 14 residues. The CDR3 DNA is TGTGCCAGCAGTTTAGCCAATAGAAACACTGAAGCTTTCTTT. Amino acids: CASSLANRNTEAFF.

The chain couples TRBV5-4 to TRBJ1-1, with a weak D call TRBD1 (6 bases). Trimming pared 4 bases from V and 7 bases from J, leaving 11 bases between. The germline gives CDR1 SGHNT, CDR2 YYREEE (reference sequence). The CDR3 runs 12 residues. The CDR3 DNA is TGTGCCAGCAGCCCGACAGGCCTTGAAGCTTTCTTT. Translated, it gives CASSPTGLEAFF.

The chain recombines TRBV18 with TRBJ2-3; D is uncertain. The V end was cut by 6 bases, the J end by 2 bases, with 9 bases between. Germline V gene data show CDR1 as KGHSH and CDR2 as LQKENI. This CDR3 contains 13 residues. As DNA, the CDR3 is TGTGCCAGCTCGAATACTTTCACAGATACGCAGTATTTT. Protein: CASSNTFTDTQYF.

This clonotype was observed at least ten times. The V and J genes are TRBV29-1 and TRBJ1-1; D gene ambiguous. The V end was cut by 4 bases, the J end by 0 bases, with 6 bases between. From germline, CDR1 is SQVTM and CDR2 ANQGSEA. The length of the CDR3 is 12 residues. CDR3 DNA: TGCAGCGTTGGGAGCATGAACACTGAAGCTTTCTTT. The encoded protein is CSVGSMNTEAFF.

This clonotype was counted at least ten times. V and J are TRBV7-9 and TRBJ2-2; no definite D call. Trimming shortened V by 5 bases and J by 11 bases, and 15 bases separated the two germline ends. The CDR3 contains 13 residues. CDR1 and CDR2 (germline): SEHNR, FQNEAQ (reference sequence). Here the CDR3 DNA reads TGTGCCAGCAGCCCCCAGAGTACCGAAGAGCTGTTTTTT. Amino acids: CASSPQSTEELFF.

This clonotype showed up just a few times. J is TRBJ2-3 and V is TRBV15; D not resolved. The CDR3 covers 14 residues. V lost 2 bases, J lost 3 bases, and 9 bases lay in between. Germline CDR1 and CDR2: LNHNV and YYDKDF (reference sequence). CDR3 residues: CATSRHRATDTQYF. CDR3 bases: TGTGCCACCAGCAGACACCGAGCGACAGATACGCAGTATTTT.

This clonotype was recorded a few times. The chain carries TRBV5-1 and TRBJ2-5; D unresolved. Deletions cut 0 bases from V and 5 bases from J, with 11 bases between. Germline assignment: CDR1 SGHRS and CDR2 YFSETQ. The CDR3 runs to 14 residues. The CDR3 bases are TGCGCCAGCAGCTTGGTCACTGAAGGGGAGACCCAGTACTTC. As protein: CASSLVTEGETQYF.

Many counts were recorded for this clonotype. V gene TRBV4-3 combines with J gene TRBJ1-6; D is unresolved. The V gene's germline CDR1 is LGHNA and CDR2 YSLEER. This CDR3 contains 16 residues. Trimming left V 0 bases short and J 2 bases short, with 8 bases between. CDR3 DNA: TGCGCCAGCAGCCAAGATGGCAGTCCCTATAATTCACCCCTCCACTTT. Protein: CASSQDGSPYNSPLHF.

This clonotype turned up a few times. The rearrangement joins TRBV5-1 to TRBJ2-2; possible D gene TRBD2, 5 bases. CDR3 length equals 16 residues. The germline V gene has CDR1 SGHRS and CDR2 YFSETQ. Trimming pared 0 bases from V and 6 bases from J, leaving 15 bases between. The CDR3 spells CASSLERLSIAGELFF. As DNA, the CDR3 is TGCGCCAGCAGCTTGGAGCGGCTCAGCATTGCCGGGGAGCTGTTTTTT.

This chain connects TRBV4-2 to TRBJ1-2; maybe TRBD1 (5 bases). Trimming took off 7 bases at V and 0 bases at J, with 9 bases between the two ends. The CDR3 covers 13 residues. Germline lookup yields CDR1 LGHNA and CDR2 YNFKEQ. The chain's CDR3 is CASTRGANYGYTF. CDR3 DNA sequence: TGTGCCAGCACCCGGGGGGCTAACTATGGCTACACCTTC.